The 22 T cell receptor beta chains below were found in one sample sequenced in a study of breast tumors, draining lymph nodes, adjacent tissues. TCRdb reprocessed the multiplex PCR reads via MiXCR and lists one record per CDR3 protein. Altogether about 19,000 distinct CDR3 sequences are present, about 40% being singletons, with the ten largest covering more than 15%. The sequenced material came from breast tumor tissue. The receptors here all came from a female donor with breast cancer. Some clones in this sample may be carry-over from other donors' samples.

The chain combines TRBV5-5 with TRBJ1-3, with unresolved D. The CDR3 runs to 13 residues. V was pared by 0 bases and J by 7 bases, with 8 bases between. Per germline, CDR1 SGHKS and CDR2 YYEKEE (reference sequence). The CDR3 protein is CASSLEARNTIYF. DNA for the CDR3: TGTGCCAGCAGCTTGGAGGCCAGGAACACCATATATTTT. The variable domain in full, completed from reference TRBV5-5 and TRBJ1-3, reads DAGVTQSPTHLIKTRGQQVTLRCSPISGHKSVSWYQQVLGQGPQFIFQYYEKEERGRGNFPDRFSARQFPNYSSELNVNALLLGDSALYLCASSLEARNTIYFGEGSWLTVV.

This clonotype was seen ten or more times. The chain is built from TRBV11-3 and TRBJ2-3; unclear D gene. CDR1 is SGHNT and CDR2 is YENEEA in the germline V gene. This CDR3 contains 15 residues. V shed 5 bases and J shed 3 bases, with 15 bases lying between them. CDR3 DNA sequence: TGTGCCAGCAGCCCCCCGACCCCGGCGACAGATACGCAGTATTTT. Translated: CASSPPTPATDTQYF.

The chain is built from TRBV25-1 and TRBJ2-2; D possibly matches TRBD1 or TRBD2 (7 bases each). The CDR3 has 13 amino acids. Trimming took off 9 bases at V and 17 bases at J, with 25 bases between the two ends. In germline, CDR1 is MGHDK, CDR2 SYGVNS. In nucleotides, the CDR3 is TGTGCCAGACAGACAGGGCAACCGGGGGGCTTTTTTTTT. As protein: CARQTGQPGGFFF.

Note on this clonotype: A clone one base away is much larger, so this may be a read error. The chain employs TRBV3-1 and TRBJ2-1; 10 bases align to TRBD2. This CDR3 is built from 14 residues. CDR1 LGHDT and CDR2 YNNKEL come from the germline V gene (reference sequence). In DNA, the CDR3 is TGTACCAGCAGCCTTCCAGCGGGAGGGGGGGAGCAGTTCTTC. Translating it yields CTSSLPAGGGEQFF.

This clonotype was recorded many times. This CDR3 is CASSPGLAGFTDTQYF. The CDR3 DNA sequence: TGTGCCAGCAGCCCTGGACTAGCGGGATTCACAGATACGCAGTATTTT. The chain couples TRBV11-3 to TRBJ2-3; 12 positions agree with TRBD2. Unmatched junction bases numbered 5, after V lost 5 bases and J lost 2 bases. The CDR3 is made up of 16 amino acids. The germline V gene has CDR1 SGHNT and CDR2 YENEEA. Combining the CDR3 with reference TRBV11-3 and TRBJ2-3 gives the whole variable domain EAGVVQSPRYKIIEKKQPVAFWCNPISGHNTLYWYLQNLGQGPELLIRYENEEAVDDSQLPKDRFSAERLKGVDSTLKIQPAELGDSAVYLCASSPGLAGFTDTQYFGPGTRLTVL.

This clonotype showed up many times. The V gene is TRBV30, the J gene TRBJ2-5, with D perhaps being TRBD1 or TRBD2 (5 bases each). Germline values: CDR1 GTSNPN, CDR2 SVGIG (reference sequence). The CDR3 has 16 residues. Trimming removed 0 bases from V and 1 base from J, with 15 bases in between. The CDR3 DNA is TGTGCCTGGAGTGTAATACGGGACCAACCCCAAGAGACCCAGTACTTC. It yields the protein CAWSVIRDQPQETQYF.

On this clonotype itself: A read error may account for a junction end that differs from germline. CDR3 bases: TGTGCCAGCAGTTCCTCGATGGACCCTTACAATGAGCAGCTCTTC. It encodes CASSSSMDPYNEQLF. J is TRBJ2-1 and V is TRBV6-2 or TRBV6-3; D gene unclear. The CDR3 is made up of 15 amino acids. From germline, CDR1 is MNHEY and CDR2 SVGEGT.

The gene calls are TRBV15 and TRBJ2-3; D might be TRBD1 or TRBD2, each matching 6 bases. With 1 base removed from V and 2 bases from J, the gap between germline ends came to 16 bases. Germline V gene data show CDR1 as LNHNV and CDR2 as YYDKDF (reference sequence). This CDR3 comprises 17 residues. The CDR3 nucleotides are TGTGCCACCAGCAGAGTACTTCTAGGGGGGAACACAGATACGCAGTATTTT. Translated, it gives CATSRVLLGGNTDTQYF. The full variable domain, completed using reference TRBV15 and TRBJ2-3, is DAMVIQNPRYQVTQFGKPVTLSCSQTLNHNVMYWYQQKSSQAPKLLFHYYDKDFNNEADTPDNFQSRRPNTSFCFLDIRSPGLGDTAMYLCATSRVLLGGNTDTQYFGPGTRLTVL.

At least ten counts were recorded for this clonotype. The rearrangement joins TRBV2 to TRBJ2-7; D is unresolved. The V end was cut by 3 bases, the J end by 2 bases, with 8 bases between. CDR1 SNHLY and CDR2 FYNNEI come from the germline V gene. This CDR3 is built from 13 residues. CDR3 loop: CASSDTPPYEQYF. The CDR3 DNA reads TGTGCCAGCAGTGATACCCCCCCCTACGAGCAGTACTTC.

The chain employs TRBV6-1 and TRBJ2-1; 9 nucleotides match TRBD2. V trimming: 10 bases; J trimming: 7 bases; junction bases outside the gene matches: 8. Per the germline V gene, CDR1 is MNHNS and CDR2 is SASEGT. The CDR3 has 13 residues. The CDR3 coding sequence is TGTGCCATCGGACCTAGCGGGAAAAATGAGCAGTTCTTC. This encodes CAIGPSGKNEQFF.

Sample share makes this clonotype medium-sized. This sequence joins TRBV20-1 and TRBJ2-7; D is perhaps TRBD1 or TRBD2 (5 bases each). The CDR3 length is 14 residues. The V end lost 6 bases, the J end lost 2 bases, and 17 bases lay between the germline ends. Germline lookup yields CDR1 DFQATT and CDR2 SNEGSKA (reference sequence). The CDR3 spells CSATGAVMTYEQYF. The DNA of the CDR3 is TGCAGTGCGACCGGGGCAGTTATGACCTACGAGCAGTACTTC.

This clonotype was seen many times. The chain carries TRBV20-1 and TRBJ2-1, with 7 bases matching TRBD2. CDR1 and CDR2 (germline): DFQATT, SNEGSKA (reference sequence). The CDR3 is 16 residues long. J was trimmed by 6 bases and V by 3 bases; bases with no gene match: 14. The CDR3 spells CSARSWEGIGRNEQFF. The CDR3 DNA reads TGCAGTGCTAGGTCGTGGGAGGGCATAGGGCGCAATGAGCAGTTCTTC.

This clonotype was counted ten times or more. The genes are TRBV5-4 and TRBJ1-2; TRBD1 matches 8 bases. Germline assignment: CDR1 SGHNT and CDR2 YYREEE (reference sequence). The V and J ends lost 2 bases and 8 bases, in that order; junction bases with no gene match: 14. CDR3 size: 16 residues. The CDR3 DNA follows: TGTGCCAGCAGCTTTAACCGCGGACAGGGACGGAAAGGCTACACCTTC. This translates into CASSFNRGQGRKGYTF.

The CDR3: CSARDLAGGPHTQYF. The CDR3 DNA reads as TGCAGTGCTAGAGATCTGGCGGGAGGGCCACATACGCAGTATTTT. The chain carries TRBV20-1 and TRBJ2-3; TRBD2 matches at 9 bases. V was clipped by 0 bases and J by 7 bases; unmatched bases: 8. Germline CDR1 and CDR2: DFQATT and SNEGSKA (reference sequence). CDR3 length equals 15 residues.

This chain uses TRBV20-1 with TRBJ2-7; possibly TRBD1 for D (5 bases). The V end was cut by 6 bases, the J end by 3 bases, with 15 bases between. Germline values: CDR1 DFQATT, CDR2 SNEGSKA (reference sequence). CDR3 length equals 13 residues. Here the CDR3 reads CSATKTAHYEQYF. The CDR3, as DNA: TGCAGTGCCACCAAGACAGCCCACTACGAGCAGTACTTC.

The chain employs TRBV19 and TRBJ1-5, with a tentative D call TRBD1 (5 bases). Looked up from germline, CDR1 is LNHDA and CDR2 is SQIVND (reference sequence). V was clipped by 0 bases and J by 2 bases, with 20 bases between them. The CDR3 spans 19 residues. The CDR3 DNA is TGTGCCAGTAGTATAGATCGGGACCAGGGTCTGGTTGGCAATCAGCCCCAGCATTTT. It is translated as CASSIDRDQGLVGNQPQHF. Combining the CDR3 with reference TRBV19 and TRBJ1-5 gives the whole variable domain DGGITQSPKYLFRKEGQNVTLSCEQNLNHDAMYWYRQDPGQGLRLIYYSQIVNDFQKGDIAEGYSVSREKKESFPLTVTSAQKNPTAFYLCASSIDRDQGLVGNQPQHFGDGTRLSIL.

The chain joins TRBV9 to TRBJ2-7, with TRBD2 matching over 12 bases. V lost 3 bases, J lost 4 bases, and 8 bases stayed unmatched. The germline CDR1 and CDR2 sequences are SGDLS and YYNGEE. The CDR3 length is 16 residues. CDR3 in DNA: TGTGCCAGCAGCGGGGTTCTAGCGGGAGGGGTGTACGAGCAGTACTTC. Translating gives CASSGVLAGGVYEQYF.

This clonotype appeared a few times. The CDR3 loop reads CASSLGPGTVNQPQHF. DNA for the CDR3: TGCGCCAGCAGCTTGGGTCCCGGGACAGTTAATCAGCCCCAGCATTTT. The V gene is TRBV5-1, the J gene TRBJ1-5; TRBD1 matches at 7 bases. The germline V gene has CDR1 SGHRS and CDR2 YFSETQ. Unmatched junction bases numbered 7, after V lost 0 bases and J lost 4 bases. The CDR3 consists of 16 residues.

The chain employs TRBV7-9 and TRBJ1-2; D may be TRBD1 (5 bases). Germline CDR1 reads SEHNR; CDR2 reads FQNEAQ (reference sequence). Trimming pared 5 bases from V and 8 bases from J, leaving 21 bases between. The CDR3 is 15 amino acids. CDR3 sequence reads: CASSDRNGGGGGYTF. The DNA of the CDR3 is TGTGCCAGCAGCGACAGAAATGGGGGGGGTGGCGGCTACACCTTC.

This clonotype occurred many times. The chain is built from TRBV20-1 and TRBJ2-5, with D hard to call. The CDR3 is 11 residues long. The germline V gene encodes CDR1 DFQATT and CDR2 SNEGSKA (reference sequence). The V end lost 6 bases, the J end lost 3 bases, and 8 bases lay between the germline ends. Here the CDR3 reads CSARLKETQYF. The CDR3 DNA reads TGCAGTGCCCGCCTCAAAGAGACCCAGTACTTC.

CDR3 nucleotides: TGTGCCAGCAGCTTAATCGGGGGAGACACTGAAGCTTTCTTT. Its protein product is CASSLIGGDTEAFF. The chain uses TRBV11-3 and TRBJ1-1, with a weak D call TRBD1 (5 bases). The CDR3 totals 14 residues. Germline V gene lookup returns CDR1 SGHNT and CDR2 YENEEA. V lost 2 bases to trimming and J lost 3 bases, with 10 bases between them.

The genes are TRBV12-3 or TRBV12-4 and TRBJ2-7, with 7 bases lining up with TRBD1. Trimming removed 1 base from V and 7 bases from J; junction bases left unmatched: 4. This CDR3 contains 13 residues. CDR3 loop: CASSLDRGREQYF. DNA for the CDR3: TGTGCCAGCAGTTTAGACAGGGGACGGGAGCAGTACTTC.